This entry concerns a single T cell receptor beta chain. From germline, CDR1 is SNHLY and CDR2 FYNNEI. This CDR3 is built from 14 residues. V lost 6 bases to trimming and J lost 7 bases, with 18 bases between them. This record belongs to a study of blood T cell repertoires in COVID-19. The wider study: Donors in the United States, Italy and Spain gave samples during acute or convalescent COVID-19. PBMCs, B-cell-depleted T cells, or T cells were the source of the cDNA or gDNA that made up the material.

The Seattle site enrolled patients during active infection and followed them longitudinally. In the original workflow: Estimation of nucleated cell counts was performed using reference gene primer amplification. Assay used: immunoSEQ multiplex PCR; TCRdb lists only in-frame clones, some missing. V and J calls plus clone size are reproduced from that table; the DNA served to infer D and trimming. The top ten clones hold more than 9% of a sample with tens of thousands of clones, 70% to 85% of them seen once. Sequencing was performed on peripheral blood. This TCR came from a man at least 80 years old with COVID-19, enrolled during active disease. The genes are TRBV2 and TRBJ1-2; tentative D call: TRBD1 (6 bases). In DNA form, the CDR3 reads TGTGCCAGCAGCCTTGGGGGGGGCCTTCGTGGCTACACCTTC. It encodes CASSLGGGLRGYTF.